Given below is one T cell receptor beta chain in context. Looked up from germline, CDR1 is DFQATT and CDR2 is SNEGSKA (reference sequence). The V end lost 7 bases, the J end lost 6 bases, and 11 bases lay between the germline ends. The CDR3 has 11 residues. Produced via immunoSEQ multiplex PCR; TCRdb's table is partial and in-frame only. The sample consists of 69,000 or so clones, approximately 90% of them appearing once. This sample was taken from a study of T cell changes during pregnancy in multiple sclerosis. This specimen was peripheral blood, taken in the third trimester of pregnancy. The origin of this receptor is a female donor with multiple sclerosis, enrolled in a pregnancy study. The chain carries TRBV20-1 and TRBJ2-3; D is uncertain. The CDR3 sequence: CSGLVGDTQYF. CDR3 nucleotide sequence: TGCAGTGGTTTGGTCGGGGATACGCAGTATTTT.